These T cell receptor beta chains were read from a single sample in a study of blood T cell repertoires in COVID-19. Only in-frame clones appear in the TCRdb table, and some are missing; sequencing was by immunoSEQ multiplex PCR. The sample includes approximately 63,000 clones, about 86% seen only once; the top ten take 15% to 20%. Sequencing was performed on peripheral blood. The receptors here all came from a woman over 75 with active COVID-19. Both conserved end residues are part of each CDR3. D genes are given only for firm matches. Size is stated for part of the rows, as once, few or many counts, or as a class when the clone is expanded.

cdr3_nt: TGTGCCAGCAGTTACCGTGACAGGGACCAGGGGTCACCCCTCCACTTT; cdr3_aa: CASSYRDRDQGSPLHF; j_call: TRBJ1-6; clone_size: -; v_call: TRBV6-2/TRBV6-3; d_call: TRBD1
cdr3_nt: TGTGCCAGCAGCTGGGGGCCGTCCGAGGAGACCCAGTACTTC; cdr3_aa: CASSWGPSEETQYF; j_call: TRBJ2-5; clone_size: -; v_call: TRBV11-1; d_call: -
cdr3_nt: TGTGCCAGCAGCGTAATACAGGGGTCGGGAAACACCATATATTTT; cdr3_aa: CASSVIQGSGNTIYF; j_call: TRBJ1-3; clone_size: -; v_call: TRBV7-9; d_call: TRBD1
cdr3_nt: TGTGCCAGCAGCTCACGCGGAGGGCAACAGCCCCAGCATTTT; cdr3_aa: CASSSRGGQQPQHF; j_call: TRBJ1-5; clone_size: once; v_call: TRBV7-2; d_call: -
cdr3_nt: TGTGCCAGTACCGGGACAGGGGGCTTGAACTATGGCTACACCTTC; cdr3_aa: CASTGTGGLNYGYTF; j_call: TRBJ1-2; clone_size: -; v_call: TRBV19; d_call: TRBD1
cdr3_nt: TGTGCCAGCAGCTTAGGGGGCAGGGATGGGGAGACCCAGTACTTC; cdr3_aa: CASSLGGRDGETQYF; j_call: TRBJ2-5; clone_size: -; v_call: TRBV7-9; d_call: -
cdr3_nt: TGTGCCAGCAGCTTGACAGGGTCTGCGGAGACCCAGTACTTC; cdr3_aa: CASSLTGSAETQYF; j_call: TRBJ2-5; clone_size: few; v_call: TRBV6-2/TRBV6-3; d_call: TRBD1
cdr3_nt: TGTGCCATCAGTGAAGAGGGAAAGCCTAACTACGAGCAGTACTTC; cdr3_aa: CAISEEGKPNYEQYF; j_call: TRBJ2-7; clone_size: -; v_call: TRBV10-3; d_call: -
cdr3_nt: TGTGCCAGCACTATTGGGATAGCGGGGGCAGGAGATACGCAGTATTTT; cdr3_aa: CASTIGIAGAGDTQYF; j_call: TRBJ2-3; clone_size: -; v_call: TRBV28; d_call: TRBD2
cdr3_nt: TGTGCCAGCAGTTTCCTAAGCTCCTACGAGCAGTACTTC; cdr3_aa: CASSFLSSYEQYF; j_call: TRBJ2-7; clone_size: -; v_call: TRBV27; d_call: -
cdr3_nt: TGTGCCAGCAGTGAAGTACAAGAGACCCAGTACTTC; cdr3_aa: CASSEVQETQYF; j_call: TRBJ2-5; clone_size: -; v_call: TRBV6-1; d_call: -
cdr3_nt: TGTGCCAGCAGTCGACAGGACGCCTACAATGAGCAGTTCTTC; cdr3_aa: CASSRQDAYNEQFF; j_call: TRBJ2-1; clone_size: -; v_call: TRBV28; d_call: -
cdr3_nt: TGTGCCAGCAGCCTACAGGGTACGGCGCAGTATTTT; cdr3_aa: CASSLQGTAQYF; j_call: TRBJ2-3; clone_size: -; v_call: TRBV3-1/TRBV3-2; d_call: -
cdr3_nt: TGTGCCAGCAGCGTATTACGGACTAGCGGGGATACGCAGTATTTT; cdr3_aa: CASSVLRTSGDTQYF; j_call: TRBJ2-3; clone_size: -; v_call: TRBV9; d_call: TRBD2
cdr3_nt: TGTGCCAGCAGGGTTACTAGCACAGATACGCAGTATTTT; cdr3_aa: CASRVTSTDTQYF; j_call: TRBJ2-3; clone_size: -; v_call: TRBV7-2; d_call: -
cdr3_nt: TGCAGTGCTAGTTGGCTTAGGAGCTCCTACAATGAGCAGTTCTTC; cdr3_aa: CSASWLRSSYNEQFF; j_call: TRBJ2-1; clone_size: -; v_call: TRBV20-1; d_call: -
cdr3_nt: TGCAGTGCCAGGACTAGCGGGGGGCAGTTCTTC; cdr3_aa: CSARTSGGQFF; j_call: TRBJ2-1; clone_size: once; v_call: TRBV20-1; d_call: TRBD2
cdr3_nt: TGCAGCGTTGAAGGGGGGCGACTTTTTAGCACAGATACGCAGTATTTT; cdr3_aa: CSVEGGRLFSTDTQYF; j_call: TRBJ2-3; clone_size: -; v_call: TRBV29-1; d_call: -
cdr3_nt: TGTGCCAGCTCTCTCAGCGGGGCCGGAGATACGCAGTATTTT; cdr3_aa: CASSLSGAGDTQYF; j_call: TRBJ2-3; clone_size: -; v_call: TRBV2; d_call: TRBD2
cdr3_nt: TGCGCCAGCAGCTTTCCAGAAGAGACCCAGTACTTC; cdr3_aa: CASSFPEETQYF; j_call: TRBJ2-5; clone_size: -; v_call: TRBV5-1; d_call: -
cdr3_nt: TGTGCCAGCAGCTTGTCTAGCGGCACCCAAGAGACCCAGTACTTC; cdr3_aa: CASSLSSGTQETQYF; j_call: TRBJ2-5; clone_size: -; v_call: TRBV11-2; d_call: TRBD2
cdr3_nt: TGCGCCAGCAGCCAAGAACCTACGGACAGGGGGCTTGCACCCCTCCACTTT; cdr3_aa: CASSQEPTDRGLAPLHF; j_call: TRBJ1-6; clone_size: -; v_call: TRBV4-3; d_call: TRBD1
cdr3_nt: TGTGCCAGCAGCCAAGTAGGACTAGCGGGGTCAGGTGGGGCCAAAAACATTCAGTACTTC; cdr3_aa: CASSQVGLAGSGGAKNIQYF; j_call: TRBJ2-4; clone_size: -; v_call: TRBV4-2; d_call: TRBD2
cdr3_nt: TGTGCCAGCTCACCACAAATGGGGACACTCGATAGTAATGGCTACACCTTC; cdr3_aa: CASSPQMGTLDSNGYTF; j_call: TRBJ1-2; clone_size: -; v_call: TRBV18; d_call: -
cdr3_nt: TGTGCCAGCAGCTTAAAGACAGGCTCCTACGAGCAGTACTTC; cdr3_aa: CASSLKTGSYEQYF; j_call: TRBJ2-7; clone_size: -; v_call: TRBV7-2; d_call: -
cdr3_nt: TGTGCCATCAGCCCCAGGCGGGGCCAAAGCACAGATACGCAGTATTTT; cdr3_aa: CAISPRRGQSTDTQYF; j_call: TRBJ2-3; clone_size: -; v_call: TRBV10-3; d_call: -
cdr3_nt: TGCGCCAGCAGCCAAGTTGGAGCGGGGGGCCGTAAAGAGACCCAGTACTTC; cdr3_aa: CASSQVGAGGRKETQYF; j_call: TRBJ2-5; clone_size: -; v_call: TRBV4-1; d_call: TRBD2
cdr3_nt: TGTGCCAGCATGGGACAGGGGCCCTACGAGCAGTACTTC; cdr3_aa: CASMGQGPYEQYF; j_call: TRBJ2-7; clone_size: -; v_call: TRBV6-6; d_call: TRBD1
cdr3_nt: TGTGCCTGGACCCCCGGGGGGGGGTACACTGAAGCTTTCTTT; cdr3_aa: CAWTPGGGYTEAFF; j_call: TRBJ1-1; clone_size: -; v_call: TRBV30; d_call: -
cdr3_nt: TGTGCCAGCAGCCTTGGCCTACAGGGATATGGCTACACCTTC; cdr3_aa: CASSLGLQGYGYTF; j_call: TRBJ1-2; clone_size: -; v_call: TRBV5-6; d_call: -
cdr3_nt: TGTGCCAGCAGTTCTGCATTTGCTAAGGGGATCCAAGAGACCCAGTACTTC; cdr3_aa: CASSSAFAKGIQETQYF; j_call: TRBJ2-5; clone_size: -; v_call: TRBV28; d_call: -
cdr3_nt: TGCGCCAGCAGCTCACCTACAGGGTTGAACACTGAAGCTTTCTTT; cdr3_aa: CASSSPTGLNTEAFF; j_call: TRBJ1-1; clone_size: -; v_call: TRBV5-1; d_call: -
cdr3_nt: TGTGCCAGCAGCGTAGATCTGTGGGGGACAGGGTCAAATGAGCAGTTCTTC; cdr3_aa: CASSVDLWGTGSNEQFF; j_call: TRBJ2-1; clone_size: -; v_call: TRBV9; d_call: TRBD1
cdr3_nt: TGTGCCAGCAGTTTTCGGGGGGGCCACGAGACCCAGTACTTC; cdr3_aa: CASSFRGGHETQYF; j_call: TRBJ2-5; clone_size: -; v_call: TRBV27; d_call: TRBD2
cdr3_nt: TGTGCCAGCAGTGAGAGGCCCGTAGCAGGGCGCTTGGCTTTCTTT; cdr3_aa: CASSERPVAGRLAFF; j_call: TRBJ1-1; clone_size: -; v_call: TRBV6-1; d_call: -
cdr3_nt: TGTGCCAGCAGCTTTGGCAGGGGATACGAGCAGTACTTC; cdr3_aa: CASSFGRGYEQYF; j_call: TRBJ2-7; clone_size: -; v_call: TRBV5-8; d_call: -
cdr3_nt: TGTGCCAGCAGGCAGGACAGGGCGGCCACTGAAGCTTTCTTT; cdr3_aa: CASRQDRAATEAFF; j_call: TRBJ1-1; clone_size: -; v_call: TRBV2; d_call: TRBD1
cdr3_nt: TGCAGTGCTAGGGGGACTACCGAGCAGTTCTTC; cdr3_aa: CSARGTTEQFF; j_call: TRBJ2-1; clone_size: -; v_call: TRBV20-1; d_call: TRBD2
cdr3_nt: TGTGCCACCAGTAGTCAGCGGGGGGCCTACAATGAGCAGTTCTTC; cdr3_aa: CATSSQRGAYNEQFF; j_call: TRBJ2-1; clone_size: few; v_call: TRBV24-1; d_call: TRBD2
cdr3_nt: TGTGCCAGTAGTATAGGAGCGGCTTCTACCGGGGAGCTGTTTTTT; cdr3_aa: CASSIGAASTGELFF; j_call: TRBJ2-2; clone_size: -; v_call: TRBV19; d_call: -
cdr3_nt: TGTGCCAGCAGCCAAGATTCCCCGCGGGGGGGCCAAGGAGATACGCAGTATTTT; cdr3_aa: CASSQDSPRGGQGDTQYF; j_call: TRBJ2-3; clone_size: -; v_call: TRBV4-2; d_call: TRBD2
cdr3_nt: TGCGCCAGCAGCTTGGCCCTGACAGGGGGAGATGAGCAGTTCTTC; cdr3_aa: CASSLALTGGDEQFF; j_call: TRBJ2-1; clone_size: -; v_call: TRBV5-1; d_call: TRBD1
cdr3_nt: TGTGCCAGCAGCTTGGCCGTTATGCCCGGTAATGAAAAACTGTTTTTT; cdr3_aa: CASSLAVMPGNEKLFF; j_call: TRBJ1-4; clone_size: few; v_call: TRBV5-5; d_call: -
cdr3_nt: TGTGCCAGCACCAGAGGGCATACGCAGTATTTT; cdr3_aa: CASTRGHTQYF; j_call: TRBJ2-3; clone_size: -; v_call: TRBV27; d_call: -
cdr3_nt: TGTGCCAGCAGCTTAGGTCGGAGTGACTCCTACGAGCAGTACTTC; cdr3_aa: CASSLGRSDSYEQYF; j_call: TRBJ2-7; clone_size: -; v_call: TRBV11-2; d_call: -
cdr3_nt: TGTGCCAGCAGTGGACAGACCCAAGAGACCCAGTACTTC; cdr3_aa: CASSGQTQETQYF; j_call: TRBJ2-5; clone_size: -; v_call: TRBV12-3/TRBV12-4; d_call: -